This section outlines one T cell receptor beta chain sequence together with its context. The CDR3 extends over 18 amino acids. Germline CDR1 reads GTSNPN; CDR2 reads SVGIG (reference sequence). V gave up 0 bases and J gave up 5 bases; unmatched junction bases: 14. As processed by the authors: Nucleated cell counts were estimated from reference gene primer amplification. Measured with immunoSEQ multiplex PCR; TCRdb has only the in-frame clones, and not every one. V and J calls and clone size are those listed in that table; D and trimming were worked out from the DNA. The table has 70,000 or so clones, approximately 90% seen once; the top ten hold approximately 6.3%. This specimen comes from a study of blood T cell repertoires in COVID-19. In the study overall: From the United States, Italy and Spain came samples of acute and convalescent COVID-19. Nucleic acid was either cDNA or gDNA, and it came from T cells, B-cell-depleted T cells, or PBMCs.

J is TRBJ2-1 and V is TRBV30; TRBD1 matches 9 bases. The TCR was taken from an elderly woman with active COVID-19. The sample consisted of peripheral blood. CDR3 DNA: TGTGCCTGGAGTGTACTCCTCAACAGGGGGCCTAGGGACAATGAGCAGTTCTTC. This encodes CAWSVLLNRGPRDNEQFF.